What follows describes a single TCR beta chain. It has no known antigen specificity. Per-base qualities were not stored, and no clone one base away is much larger. Deletion took 0 bases off V and 3 bases off J, with a span of 5 bases between the germline ends. Taken from cysteine to phenylalanine, the CDR3 has 13 residues. Of the read, only the CDR3 DNA is kept; its 39 bases are in frame from base 1. The CDR1 and CDR2 encoded by the germline V gene are SGDLS and YYNGEE. The sample originates from a study of graft-versus-host responses after intestinal transplantation (dated by TCRdb to about 2021). A note on the overall study: Multivisceral, liver-intestinal, or isolated intestinal transplants were received by the recipients. Alloreactive clones were identified by sequencing pre-transplant mixed lymphocyte reaction products and comparing them with unstimulated pre-transplant donor and recipient T cells. A cohort of some 24 intestinal transplant recipients, including one retransplant, was enrolled, and a few patients lacking pretransplant specimens were excluded. Every recipient was given anti-thymocyte globulin induction, followed by roughly 3 years of maintenance tacrolimus and steroids. A peak of at least 4% donor T cells among recipient peripheral blood mononuclear cells was the definition used for donor T cell macrochimerism. After intestinal transplantation, graft-versus-host and host-versus-graft alloreactive T cell clones were followed in the graft, circulation and bone marrow using bulk TCR-beta CDR3 sequencing. Samples from a few later patients were sequenced in-house on an Illumina MiSeq with MiXCR processing rather than by the commercial service.

Points the paper makes about the study in general: GvH clones turned up in recipient bone marrow, with some appearing earlier in ileal mucosa or blood, a pattern consistent with an intestinal mucosal origin. In the allografts of patients with donor T cell macrochimerism, GvH to HvG T cell clonal ratios were high. Early after transplant, peak levels of circulating GvH clones were associated with declines in HvG clones. The relatively low number and heterogeneity of intestinal transplant patients limited the conclusions.

This specimen's time point label, per the study, means: cells obtained before transplantation from donor or recipient. CD3+CD4+ and CD3+CD8+ populations were FACS-sorted from unstimulated pre-transplant donor and recipient cells taken from spleen or lymph nodes. Libraries were built with the immunoSEQ multiplex PCR assay. For most patients, genomic DNA was isolated using the Qiagen DNeasy Blood and Tissue Kit and was shipped frozen to Adaptive Biotechnologies for TCR sequencing. For most patients, genomic DNA was subjected to high-throughput TCR-beta CDR3 sequencing by Adaptive Biotechnologies. The original methods were these. TCR sequencing data for approximately 19 patients were retrieved from Adaptive's ImmunoSEQ software; three other patients were processed with MiXCR and VDJtools. To correct CD4 versus CD8 sorting errors, sequences present in both subsets at a frequency ratio below 5:1 were removed. Because the origin of CDR3 nucleotide sequences shared between donor and recipient could not be assigned, those sequences were removed. To count as alloreactive, a clone needed at least 2-fold expansion over unstimulated cells and a minimum CFSE-low frequency of 0.002% (template counts) or 0.001% (read counts). A clone was considered mappable if detected in the sequenced pre-transplant spleen, lymph node, or MLR CFSE-low populations of the donor or recipient. Cumulative frequency of alloreactive clones was calculated as a percentage of all sequences weighted by copy number. TCRdb took over this immuneACCESS table, retaining in-frame rearrangements with V and J assigned. Such tables are incomplete; in checked studies, under half of the missing clones stem from an unresolved V gene, and the remainder is unexplained. The DNA gave D and trimming, while V, J and clone size come from that table. A total of about 59,000 clones appear in this sample, approximately 94% of them only once. The ten largest clonotypes hold about 0.38% of the sample.

The chain links TRBV9 with TRBJ2-3, with the identity of the D gene unclear. This sequence was found in a human donor who was the organ donor for an intestinal transplant. The specimen comprised unstimulated CD4+ T cells sorted from spleen or lymph node cells, sampled before transplant. The CDR3 region reads CASSVGSTDTQYF. The base sequence is TGTGCCAGCAGCGTAGGCTCAACAGATACGCAGTATTTT.